One sample yielded the 24 T cell receptor beta chains listed below, sequenced in a study of shared clonotypes between healthy human individuals. TCRdb's table, derived via immunoSEQ multiplex PCR, lists solely in-frame clones and lacks some. The sample carries over 2,000,000 clones, 85% to 95% recorded once. CD8 cells classed as naive were CD45RO-negative and positively selected for CCR7, excluding terminally differentiated effector memory CD45RA+ cells. The sample was naive CD8+ T cells from PBMCs. The receptors originated from a man younger than 35 in good health. Some clones in this sample may be carry-over from other donors' samples.

V usage is TRBV6-5 and J usage is TRBJ2-1; D is possibly TRBD1 (6 bases). V lost 6 bases, J lost 8 bases, and 20 bases lay in between. Germline V gene sequence: CDR1 MNHEY, CDR2 SVGAGI. The CDR3 length is 15 residues. The CDR3 sequence is CASSITRTVRDEQFF. CDR3 in DNA: TGTGCCAGCAGCATCACCCGGACAGTCCGAGATGAGCAGTTCTTC.

This CDR3 reads CASSPTISDFKETQYF. The CDR3 coding sequence is TGTGCCAGCAGCCCCACAATCTCGGATTTTAAAGAGACCCAGTACTTC. The chain couples TRBV7-8 to TRBJ2-5; D is uncertain. The V gene's germline CDR1 is SGHVS and CDR2 FQNEAQ. V lost 5 bases to trimming and J lost 3 bases, with 19 bases between them. The CDR3 contains 16 residues.

V and J are TRBV5-1 and TRBJ1-1, with TRBD1 as a possible D gene (5 bases). Trimming took off 0 bases at V and 6 bases at J, with 18 bases between the two ends. Germline values: CDR1 SGHRS, CDR2 YFSETQ. The CDR3 extends over 16 amino acids. In DNA, the CDR3 is TGCGCCAGCAGCTTGGTCCGCAGGGAGGGTTCGGCTGAAGCTTTCTTT. Translating gives CASSLVRREGSAEAFF.

As concerns this clone: The same CDR3 also results from other DNA sequences found in this sample. This chain connects TRBV28 to TRBJ2-2; a weak D match, TRBD1 (5 bases). The V gene lost 2 bases and the J gene lost 6 bases, with 7 bases spanning the gap. Per the germline V gene, CDR1 is MDHEN and CDR2 is SYDVKM. CDR3 length: 13 residues. CDR3 in amino acids: CASSLTGPGELFF. The CDR3 DNA reads TGTGCCAGCAGTTTAACAGGCCCCGGGGAGCTGTTTTTT.

The chain links TRBV6-4 to TRBJ2-1; 8 bases map to TRBD2. CDR1 is MRHNA and CDR2 is SNTAGT in the germline V gene. V lost 2 bases and J lost 6; bases outside the gene matches: 0. The CDR3 runs 13 residues. CDR3 residues: CASSDRGGNEQFF. CDR3 DNA: TGTGCCAGCAGTGACCGGGGGGGCAATGAGCAGTTCTTC.

This clone was counted a single time. V usage is TRBV11-2 and J usage is TRBJ2-1; D may be TRBD1 (5 bases). Germline CDR1 is SGHAT and CDR2 is FQNNGV. Trimming took off 6 bases at V and 7 bases at J, with 10 bases between the two ends. The CDR3 has 12 residues. The CDR3 DNA reads as TGTGCCAGCAGGGCGACAGTTAATGAGCAGTTCTTC. Translated, it gives CASRATVNEQFF.

The chain has TRBV6-6 and TRBJ2-7, with a tentative D call TRBD1 (6 bases). Per germline, CDR1 MNHNY and CDR2 SVGAGI (reference sequence). Trimming pared 6 bases from V and 4 bases from J, leaving 13 bases between. The CDR3 extends over 13 amino acids. CDR3 in amino acids: CASRVTGRYEQYF. CDR3 sequence (DNA): TGTGCCAGCAGAGTGACAGGACGATACGAGCAGTACTTC.

The gene calls are TRBV6-1 and TRBJ2-7; TRBD1 agrees at 7 bases. V was pared by 2 bases and J by 0 bases, with 7 bases of the junction left unmatched. Per the germline V gene, CDR1 is MNHNS and CDR2 is SASEGT. The CDR3 spans 16 residues. CDR3 amino acids: CASSEHPQGSSYEQYF. The CDR3, as DNA: TGTGCCAGCAGTGAACACCCACAGGGGAGCTCCTACGAGCAGTACTTC.

This rearrangement joins TRBV28 to TRBJ1-2; D not resolved. The CDR3 totals 15 residues. Looked up from germline, CDR1 is MDHEN and CDR2 is SYDVKM. Trimming shortened V by 5 bases and J by 3 bases, and 16 bases separated the two germline ends. The CDR3 DNA is TGTGCCAGCAGTAGCCGACCTCCGGAGGACTATGGCTACACCTTC. As protein: CASSSRPPEDYGYTF.

The chain recombines TRBV2 with TRBJ2-7; D ambiguous. Trimming left V 2 bases short and J 0 bases short, with 8 bases between. The CDR3 covers 14 residues. Looked up from germline, CDR1 is SNHLY and CDR2 is FYNNEI. CDR3 nucleotides: TGTGCCAGCAGTGAAAATAGCCCCTCCTACGAGCAGTACTTC. It encodes CASSENSPSYEQYF.

V is TRBV5-4 and J is TRBJ2-3, with D perhaps given as TRBD1 or TRBD2 (5 bases each). The ends were cut back, 2 bases at V and 4 bases at J, with 17 bases in the middle. The CDR3 runs to 16 residues. The germline V gene encodes CDR1 SGHNT and CDR2 YYREEE (reference sequence). The CDR3 nucleotides read TGTGCCAGCAGCTTAGGGACGGCCATACCCCCAGATACGCAGTATTTT. Translation: CASSLGTAIPPDTQYF.

CDR3 sequence reads: CASSLTSLNEQFF. The DNA for the CDR3 is TGCGCCAGCAGCTTGACTAGTTTGAATGAGCAGTTCTTC. V and J are TRBV5-1 and TRBJ2-1; D is perhaps TRBD2 (5 bases). Deletions cut 1 base from V and 7 bases from J, with 9 bases between. From germline, CDR1 is SGHRS and CDR2 YFSETQ. The CDR3 is 13 residues long.

The V and J genes are TRBV27 and TRBJ1-1; 9 nucleotides line up with TRBD1. CDR3 size: 17 residues. V shed 4 bases, J shed 1 base, and the junction held 10 bases outside the gene matches. Germline CDR1 reads MNHEY; CDR2 reads SMNVEV (reference sequence). CDR3 sequence reads: CASSYYYRDRENTEAFF. The CDR3, as DNA: TGTGCCAGCAGTTACTACTACCGGGACAGGGAGAACACTGAAGCTTTCTTT.

The chain carries TRBV4-1 and TRBJ1-1, with a possible D match to TRBD1 (5 bases). This CDR3 is 14 amino acids long. CDR1 is MGHRA, CDR2 YSYEKL, per germline. Between the trimmed V and J ends, which lost 3 bases and 2 bases, there was a span of 10 bases. Here the CDR3 reads CASSQSQGNTEAFF. The CDR3 region has the DNA TGCGCCAGCAGCCAGAGCCAGGGTAACACTGAAGCTTTCTTT.

The chain has TRBV5-4 and TRBJ2-7; 8 bases match TRBD1. Losses at the gene ends were 4 bases for V and 0 bases for J; bases not matched to a gene: 3. Germline CDR1 SGHNT, CDR2 YYREEE (reference sequence). The CDR3 contains 14 residues. The CDR3 DNA reads as TGTGCCAGCAGCGTCACAGGGGGCTCCTACGAGCAGTACTTC. It specifies CASSVTGGSYEQYF.

The J gene is TRBJ1-2, the V gene TRBV4-1; tentative D call: TRBD1 (6 bases). CDR1 is MGHRA and CDR2 is YSYEKL in the germline V gene. The CDR3 is 16 residues long. The V end was cut by 0 bases, the J end by 5 bases, with 16 bases between. The CDR3 loop is CASSQDGGYRAYGYTF. The CDR3 nucleotides are TGCGCCAGCAGCCAAGACGGAGGGTACAGGGCATATGGCTACACCTTC.

The rearrangement links TRBV7-9 to TRBJ2-1; weak D call: TRBD2 (5 bases). The CDR3 runs to 14 residues. CDR1 is SEHNR, CDR2 FQNEAQ, per germline (reference sequence). The V gene lost 8 bases and the J gene lost 3 bases, with 14 bases spanning the gap. CDR3 nucleotide sequence: TGTGCCAGCCTCCCGAGCAGCGGCTACAATGAGCAGTTCTTC. Amino acid sequence: CASLPSSGYNEQFF. Looking up the rest from reference TRBV7-9 and TRBJ2-1 gives the full variable domain: DTGVSQNPRHKITKRGQNVTFRCDPISEHNRLYWYRQTLGQGPEFLTYFQNEAQLEKSRLLSDRFSAERPKGSFSTLEIQRTEQGDSAMYLCASLPSSGYNEQFFGPGTRLTVL.

The chain combines TRBV12-2 with TRBJ1-5; TRBD1 is the table's D call, not checked against the DNA. TRBV12-2 is marked as a pseudogene. The CDR3 is made up of 16 amino acids. Written as DNA, the CDR3 is TGTGCAAGTCGCTCCCCCGGCCAGGGGGCTGTTCAGCCCCAGCATTTT. This encodes CASRSPGQGAVQPQHF.

As concerns this clone: The sample holds other DNA sequences that translate to the same CDR3. This chain connects TRBV6-1 to TRBJ1-2, with D uncertain. Trimming removed 1 base at V and 4 bases at J, with 7 bases between. The germline V gene encodes CDR1 MNHNS and CDR2 SASEGT. CDR3 length: 13 residues. The CDR3 is CASSEGRTYGYTF. In nucleotides, the CDR3 is TGTGCCAGCAGTGAAGGGCGGACCTATGGCTACACCTTC.

This clone was seen a single time. The rearrangement joins TRBV2 to TRBJ2-5; tentatively, D is TRBD2 (5 bases). Trimming pared 0 bases from V and 9 bases from J, leaving 17 bases between. The CDR3 is 15 residues long. Germline-derived CDR1 and CDR2 are SNHLY and FYNNEI. CDR3 nucleotide sequence: TGTGCCAGCAGTGAAGCGGCCAGCGGCGTTTTGGCCCAGTACTTC. Amino acids: CASSEAASGVLAQYF.

The chain has TRBV6-1 and TRBJ1-1; TRBD1 matches 9 bases. The germline V gene has CDR1 MNHNS and CDR2 SASEGT. The V segment lost 3 bases and the J segment 6 bases; nucleotides outside the gene matches: 5. This CDR3 spans 14 amino acids. The DNA for the CDR3 is TGTGCCAGCAGTGACACAGGGGGCTGGGCTGAAGCTTTCTTT. The encoded protein is CASSDTGGWAEAFF.

The chain has TRBV10-3 and TRBJ2-7; D remains ambiguous. This CDR3 spans 14 amino acids. CDR1 is ENHRY and CDR2 is SYGVKD in the germline V gene. The ends were cut back, 2 bases at V and 0 bases at J, with 8 bases in the middle. In DNA form, the CDR3 reads TGTGCCATCAGTGAGGCTGCAGGCTCCTACGAGCAGTACTTC. It is translated as CAISEAAGSYEQYF.

J is TRBJ1-2 and V is TRBV11-1; 7 nucleotides line up with TRBD1. Germline V gene lookup returns CDR1 SGHAT and CDR2 FQDESV (reference sequence). The trim removed 5 bases at V and 7 bases at J, leaving 10 bases unmatched. This CDR3 is 14 amino acids long. The chain's CDR3 is CASSAPGQIGGYTF. Here the CDR3 DNA reads TGTGCCAGCAGCGCGCCGGGACAGATAGGTGGCTACACCTTC.

The rearrangement uses TRBV9 and TRBJ2-5; 11 bases match TRBD2. V was pared by 3 bases and J by 5 bases, with 6 bases of the junction left unmatched. CDR1 SGDLS and CDR2 YYNGEE come from the germline V gene. The CDR3 has 15 residues. As DNA, the CDR3 is TGTGCCAGCAGCGCGGGACTAGCGGTTTGGGAGACCCAGTACTTC. This translates into CASSAGLAVWETQYF. Using reference TRBV9 and TRBJ2-5 for the parts outside the CDR3, the full variable domain is DSGVTQTPKHLITATGQRVTLRCSPRSGDLSVYWYQQSLDQGLQFLIQYYNGEERAKGNILERFSAQQFPDLHSELNLSSLELGDSALYFCASSAGLAVWETQYFGPGTRLLVL.